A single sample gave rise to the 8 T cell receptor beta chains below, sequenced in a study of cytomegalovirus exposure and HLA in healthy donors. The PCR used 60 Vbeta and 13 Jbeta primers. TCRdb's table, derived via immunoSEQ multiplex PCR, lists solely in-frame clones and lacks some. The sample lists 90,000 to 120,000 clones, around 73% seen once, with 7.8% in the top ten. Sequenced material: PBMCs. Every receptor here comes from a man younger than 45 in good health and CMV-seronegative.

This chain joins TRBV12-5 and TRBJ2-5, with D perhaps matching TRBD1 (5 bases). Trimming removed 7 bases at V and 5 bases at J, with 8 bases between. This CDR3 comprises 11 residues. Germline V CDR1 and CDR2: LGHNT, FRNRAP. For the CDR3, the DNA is TGTGCTAGTGCCCCAGGGGAGACCCAGTACTTC. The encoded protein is CASAPGETQYF. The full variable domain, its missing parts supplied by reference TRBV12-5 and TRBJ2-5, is DARVTQTPRHKVTEMGQEVTMRCQPILGHNTVFWYRQTMMQGLELLAYFRNRAPLDDSGMPKDRFSAEMPDATLATLKIQPSEPRDSAVYFCASAPGETQYFGPGTRLLVL.

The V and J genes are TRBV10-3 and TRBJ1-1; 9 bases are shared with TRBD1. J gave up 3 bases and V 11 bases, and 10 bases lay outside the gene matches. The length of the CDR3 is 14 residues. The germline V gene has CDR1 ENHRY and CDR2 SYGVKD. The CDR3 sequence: CAVSSQGADTEAFF. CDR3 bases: TGTGCCGTATCCTCACAGGGGGCTGACACTGAAGCTTTCTTT.

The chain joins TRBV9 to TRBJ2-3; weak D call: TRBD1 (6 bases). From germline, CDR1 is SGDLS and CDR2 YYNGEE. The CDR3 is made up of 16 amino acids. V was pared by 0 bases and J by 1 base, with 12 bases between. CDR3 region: CASSVGARGGTDTQYF. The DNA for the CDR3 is TGTGCCAGCAGCGTAGGAGCCAGGGGAGGCACAGATACGCAGTATTTT. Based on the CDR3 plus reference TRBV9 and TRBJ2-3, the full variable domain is DSGVTQTPKHLITATGQRVTLRCSPRSGDLSVYWYQQSLDQGLQFLIQYYNGEERAKGNILERFSAQQFPDLHSELNLSSLELGDSALYFCASSVGARGGTDTQYFGPGTRLTVL.

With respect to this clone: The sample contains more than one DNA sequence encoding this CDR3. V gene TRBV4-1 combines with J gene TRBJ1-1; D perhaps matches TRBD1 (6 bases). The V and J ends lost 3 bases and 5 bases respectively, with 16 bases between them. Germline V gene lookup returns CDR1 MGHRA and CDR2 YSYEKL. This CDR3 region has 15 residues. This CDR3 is CASSQTGIRRTEAFF. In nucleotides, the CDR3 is TGCGCCAGCAGCCAGACAGGCATTAGGAGGACTGAAGCTTTCTTT.

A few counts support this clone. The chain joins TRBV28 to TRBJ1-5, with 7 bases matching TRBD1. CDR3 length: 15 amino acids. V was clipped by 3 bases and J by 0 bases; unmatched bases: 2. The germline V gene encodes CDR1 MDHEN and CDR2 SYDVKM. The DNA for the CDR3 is TGTGCCAGCAGTTTGGGGACAGCTAGCAATCAGCCCCAGCATTTT. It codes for CASSLGTASNQPQHF.

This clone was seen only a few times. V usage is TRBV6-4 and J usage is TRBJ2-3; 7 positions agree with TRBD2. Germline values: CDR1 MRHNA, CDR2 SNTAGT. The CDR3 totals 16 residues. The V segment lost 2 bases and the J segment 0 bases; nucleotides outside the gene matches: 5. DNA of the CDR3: TGTGCCAGCAGTGACAGGGCGGGGGAGAGCACAGATACGCAGTATTTT. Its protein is CASSDRAGESTDTQYF.

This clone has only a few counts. The CDR3 coding sequence is TGCGCCAGCAGCTTGACAGGGGGCGAGCGGTCACCCCTCCACTTT. This codes for CASSLTGGERSPLHF. This chain uses TRBV5-1 with TRBJ1-6; TRBD1 agrees at 9 bases. The CDR3 length is 15 residues. J lost 10 bases, V lost 1 base, and 6 bases had no gene match. The germline CDR1 and CDR2 sequences are SGHRS and YFSETQ.

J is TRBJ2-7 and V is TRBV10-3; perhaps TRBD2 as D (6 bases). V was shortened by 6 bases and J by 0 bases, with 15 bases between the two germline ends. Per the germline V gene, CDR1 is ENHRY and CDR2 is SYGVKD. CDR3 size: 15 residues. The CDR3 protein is CAISTGLPVSYEQYF. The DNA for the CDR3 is TGTGCCATCAGCACAGGACTACCCGTCTCCTACGAGCAGTACTTC.